This is a list of T cell receptor beta chains from one sample in a study of cytomegalovirus exposure and HLA in healthy donors. Produced via immunoSEQ multiplex PCR; TCRdb's table is partial and in-frame only. Among more than 85,000 clones listed, around 74% were seen once. Sequencing was carried out using PBMCs. These receptors all come from a boy between 5 and 17 years old in good health and CMV-seronegative. The CDR3 runs from the conserved cysteine through the conserved F or W. A D gene is named only where the DNA matches it firmly. Rows may omit the clone size; those that give it use once, few, many or a size class.

v_call: TRBV7-2; j_call: TRBJ1-2; d_call: TRBD1; clone_size: NA; cdr3_nt: TGTGCCAGCAGCCCTGGGACAGGGGACCGAAGCACCTATGGCTACACCTTC; cdr3_aa: CASSPGTGDRSTYGYTF
v_call: TRBV7-6; j_call: TRBJ1-1; d_call: TRBD1; clone_size: NA; cdr3_nt: TGTGCCAGCAGCTTAGTTAGAGGGGGCGAGAACACTGAAGCTTTCTTT; cdr3_aa: CASSLVRGGENTEAFF
v_call: TRBV7-8; j_call: TRBJ2-5; d_call: TRBD2; clone_size: NA; cdr3_nt: TGTGCCAGCAGCTTAGCCTGGACTAGCGGGGGGCGGAGAGAGACCCAGTACTTC; cdr3_aa: CASSLAWTSGGRRETQYF
v_call: TRBV4-3; j_call: TRBJ2-1; d_call: NA; clone_size: few; cdr3_nt: TGCGCCAGCAGCCAAGATCGGAGCACCAACTCCTACAATGAGCAGTTCTTC; cdr3_aa: CASSQDRSTNSYNEQFF
v_call: TRBV30; j_call: TRBJ1-2; d_call: TRBD1; clone_size: NA; cdr3_nt: TGTGCCTGGAGTCGGGACAGTCCTAACTATGGCTACACCTTC; cdr3_aa: CAWSRDSPNYGYTF
v_call: TRBV28; j_call: TRBJ1-6; d_call: TRBD1; clone_size: NA; cdr3_nt: TGTGCCAGCAGTGCCACCGGGACAGGGAATTCACCCCTCCACTTT; cdr3_aa: CASSATGTGNSPLHF
v_call: TRBV9; j_call: TRBJ2-2; d_call: TRBD2; clone_size: NA; cdr3_nt: TGTGCCAGCAGCGTAGACGGGAGGGGTACCGGGGAGCTGTTTTTT; cdr3_aa: CASSVDGRGTGELFF
v_call: TRBV4-3; j_call: TRBJ2-7; d_call: NA; clone_size: NA; cdr3_nt: TGCGCCAGCAGCCAAGACGAGGGGGGGCTCGACGAGCAGTACTTC; cdr3_aa: CASSQDEGGLDEQYF
v_call: TRBV6-4; j_call: TRBJ2-1; d_call: TRBD2; clone_size: NA; cdr3_nt: TGTGCCAGCAGTCAAGCCGGGACTAGCAACAATGAGCAGTTCTTC; cdr3_aa: CASSQAGTSNNEQFF
v_call: TRBV7-9; j_call: TRBJ2-7; d_call: TRBD1; clone_size: NA; cdr3_nt: TGTGCCAGCAGCTTCGGGACAGGGGCCTACGAGCAGTACTTC; cdr3_aa: CASSFGTGAYEQYF
v_call: TRBV6-5; j_call: TRBJ2-3; d_call: NA; clone_size: NA; cdr3_nt: TGTGCCAGCAGGCGGAGGGGGCTCGGCACAGATACGCAGTATTTT; cdr3_aa: CASRRRGLGTDTQYF
v_call: TRBV4-3; j_call: TRBJ2-1; d_call: TRBD2; clone_size: NA; cdr3_nt: TGCGCCAGCAGCCCCGGACTAGCGAGCCTCAATGAGCAGTTCTTC; cdr3_aa: CASSPGLASLNEQFF